This entry lists 14 T cell receptor beta chains sequenced from one sample in a study of T cells in localized non-small cell lung cancer. Assay: immunoSEQ multiplex PCR; the TCRdb copy retains only in-frame clones and omits some. This sample has 30,000 to 35,000 clones, with less than 95% found just once. The sample was peripheral blood mononuclear cells, taken before any cancer treatment. Every receptor here comes from a female donor aged 60 or older with stage II lung adenocarcinoma.

V and J are TRBV27 and TRBJ2-2; D is unresolved. The CDR3 consists of 14 residues. Germline CDR1 is MNHEY and CDR2 is SMNVEV (reference sequence). The ends were cut back, 7 bases at V and 0 bases at J, with 9 bases in the middle. In DNA, the CDR3 is TGTGCCAGCAAGCATAGCCCGAACACCGGGGAGCTGTTTTTT. Translating it yields CASKHSPNTGELFF.

V gene TRBV5-5 combines with J gene TRBJ2-1, with 14 bases lining up with TRBD2. CDR1 is SGHKS, CDR2 YYEKEE, per germline (reference sequence). There are 17 residues in the CDR3. V shed 3 bases, J shed 1 base, and the junction held 3 bases outside the gene matches. The CDR3 DNA sequence: TGTGCCAGCAGCTCTGGACTAGCGGGGGGATCCTACAATGAGCAGTTCTTC. Translating gives CASSSGLAGGSYNEQFF.

This chain joins TRBV19 and TRBJ1-5; perhaps TRBD1 as D (6 bases). Trimming removed 5 bases from V and 0 bases from J, with 17 bases in between. The CDR3 runs to 17 residues. Germline CDR1 reads LNHDA; CDR2 reads SQIVND (reference sequence). CDR3 amino acids: CASSRPIQGNSNQPQHF. The CDR3 nucleotides are TGTGCCAGTAGTCGTCCTATACAGGGTAATAGCAATCAGCCCCAGCATTTT. Complete variable domain (other parts from reference TRBV19 and TRBJ1-5): DGGITQSPKYLFRKEGQNVTLSCEQNLNHDAMYWYRQDPGQGLRLIYYSQIVNDFQKGDIAEGYSVSREKKESFPLTVTSAQKNPTAFYLCASSRPIQGNSNQPQHFGDGTRLSIL.

This chain joins TRBV10-1 and TRBJ1-1, with D unclear. Trimming stripped 5 bases from V and 0 bases from J, with 16 bases between. This CDR3 is built from 16 residues. Germline-derived CDR1 and CDR2 are WNHNN and SYGVQD (reference sequence). CDR3 region: CASSQFRGPMNTEAFF. CDR3 nucleotide sequence: TGCGCCAGCAGTCAATTCCGCGGGCCTATGAACACTGAAGCTTTCTTT.

The CDR3 DNA reads TGTGCCAGCAGCTGGGACAAAGGGCGCGAGCAGTACTTC. This gives the protein CASSWDKGREQYF. The chain links TRBV11-3 to TRBJ2-7; tentatively, D is TRBD1 (6 bases). The CDR3 is 13 amino acids. V shed 4 bases and J shed 6 bases, with 13 bases lying between them. Germline CDR1 is SGHNT and CDR2 is YENEEA.

J is TRBJ2-1 and V is TRBV6-5; D may be TRBD1 (6 bases). Germline V CDR1 and CDR2: MNHEY, SVGAGI. Trimming pared 0 bases from V and 8 bases from J, leaving 11 bases between. The CDR3 length is 14 residues. CDR3 DNA sequence: TGTGCCAGCAGTTACTCGTACAGGGCCGATGAGCAGTTCTTC. It encodes CASSYSYRADEQFF.

The V gene is TRBV18, the J gene TRBJ1-3; 9 bases agree with TRBD1. This CDR3 comprises 18 residues. CDR1 KGHSH and CDR2 LQKENI come from the germline V gene. V was clipped by 0 bases and J by 1 base; unmatched bases: 7. This chain's CDR3 is CASSPPNGQGLSGNTIYF. CDR3 bases: TGTGCCAGCTCACCACCGAACGGACAGGGGCTATCTGGAAACACCATATATTTT.

This chain uses TRBV7-2 with TRBJ1-2; the match to TRBD1 covers 7 bases. The CDR3 extends over 14 amino acids. V lost 0 bases, J lost 7 bases, and 5 bases stayed unmatched. Germline V gene data show CDR1 as SGHTA and CDR2 as FQGNSA. CDR3 sequence (DNA): TGTGCCAGCAGCTTAGCGGGCGCAGGGGGTGGCTACACCTTC. It specifies CASSLAGAGGGYTF.

The chain couples TRBV7-9 to TRBJ2-2; TRBD1 matches at 7 bases. Germline V lookup: CDR1 SEHNR, CDR2 FQNEAQ (reference sequence). CDR3 length equals 17 residues. With V trimmed by 3 bases and J by 3 bases, 10 bases remained unmatched. The DNA for the CDR3 is TGTGCCAGCAGCTTTGTTGGATTGGACAGGCACACCGGGGAGCTGTTTTTT. It codes for CASSFVGLDRHTGELFF. The whole variable domain, remainder taken from reference TRBV7-9 and TRBJ2-2, is DTGVSQNPRHKITKRGQNVTFRCDPISEHNRLYWYRQTLGQGPEFLTYFQNEAQLEKSRLLSDRFSAERPKGSFSTLEIQRTEQGDSAMYLCASSFVGLDRHTGELFFGEGSRLTVL.

The V gene is TRBV18, the J gene TRBJ1-1, with D tentatively TRBD1 (6 bases). V shed 5 bases and J shed 0 bases, with 10 bases lying between them. Germline values: CDR1 KGHSH, CDR2 LQKENI. CDR3 length: 14 amino acids. The CDR3 coding sequence is TGTGCCAGCTCATCCGACAGGCTGAACACTGAAGCTTTCTTT. It translates to CASSSDRLNTEAFF.

V is TRBV28 and J is TRBJ1-6; tentatively, D is TRBD1 (5 bases). Deletions cut 3 bases from V and 7 bases from J, with 10 bases between. The CDR3 is 14 amino acids. Germline-derived CDR1 and CDR2 are MDHEN and SYDVKM. The CDR3 DNA reads as TGTGCCAGCAGTTTGGGGACTGGGAATTCACCCCTCCACTTT. Amino acids: CASSLGTGNSPLHF.

The chain carries TRBV6-5 and TRBJ1-4; TRBD1 matches at 10 bases. In germline, CDR1 is MNHEY, CDR2 SVGAGI. The junction had 6 bases not matched to a gene; V was cut back by 5 bases and J by 6 bases. CDR3 size: 15 residues. The CDR3 reads CASSTPGTGDEKLFF. CDR3 in DNA: TGTGCCAGCAGTACCCCCGGGACAGGGGATGAAAAACTGTTTTTT.

The CDR3 protein is CASSEAGTGVYGYTF. The CDR3 nucleotides read TGTGCCAGCAGTGAAGCCGGGACAGGGGTCTATGGCTACACCTTC. The chain is built from TRBV6-1 and TRBJ1-2; TRBD1 matches at 10 bases. V dropped 0 bases and J dropped 4; count of bases not matched to a gene: 2. CDR1 MNHNS and CDR2 SASEGT come from the germline V gene. This CDR3 region has 15 residues.

The V gene is TRBV7-2, the J gene TRBJ2-1; TRBD2 agrees at 8 bases. Looked up from germline, CDR1 is SGHTA and CDR2 is FQGNSA. Trimming took 5 bases from V and 9 from J; bases not matched to a gene: 12. This CDR3 is 15 amino acids long. DNA of the CDR3: TGTGCCAGCAGCCCCCGGGCGGGAGGCCGGGTTGAGCAGTTCTTC. Translation: CASSPRAGGRVEQFF.